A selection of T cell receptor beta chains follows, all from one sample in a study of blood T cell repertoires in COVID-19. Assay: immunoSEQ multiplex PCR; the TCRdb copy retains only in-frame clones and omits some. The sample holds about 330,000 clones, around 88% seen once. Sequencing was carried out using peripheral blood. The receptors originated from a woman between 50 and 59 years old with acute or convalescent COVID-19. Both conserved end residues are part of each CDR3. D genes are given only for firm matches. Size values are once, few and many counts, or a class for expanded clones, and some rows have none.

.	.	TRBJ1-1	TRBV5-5	CASSLGQSVDTEAFF	TGTGCCAGCAGCTTGGGACAGAGCGTGGACACTGAAGCTTTCTTT
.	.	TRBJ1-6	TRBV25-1	CASSEGGAGSPLHF	TGTGCCAGCAGTGAAGGCGGGGCAGGGTCACCCCTCCACTTT
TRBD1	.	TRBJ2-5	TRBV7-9	CASSSTDRVETQYF	TGTGCCAGCAGCTCCACGGACAGGGTAGAGACCCAGTACTTC
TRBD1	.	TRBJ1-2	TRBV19	CAGRDRVGGYTF	TGTGCCGGGAGGGACAGGGTGGGTGGCTACACCTTC
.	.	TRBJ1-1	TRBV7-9	CASSSFTEAFF	TGTGCCAGCAGCTCCTTCACTGAAGCTTTCTTT
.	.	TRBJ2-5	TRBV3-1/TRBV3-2	CASSQDGLPQETQYF	TGTGCCAGCAGCCAAGATGGGCTCCCTCAAGAGACCCAGTACTTC
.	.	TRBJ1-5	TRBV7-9	CASSLDGQPNQPQHF	TGTGCCAGCAGCTTAGACGGACAGCCGAATCAGCCCCAGCATTTT
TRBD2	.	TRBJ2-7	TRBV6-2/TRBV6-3	CASSSPGTSGHYEQYF	TGTGCCAGCAGTTCACCCGGGACTAGCGGGCACTACGAGCAGTACTTC
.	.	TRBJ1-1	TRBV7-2	CASSLVRNTEAFF	TGTGCCAGCAGCTTAGTTCGGAACACTGAAGCTTTCTTT
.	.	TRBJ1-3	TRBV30	CAWDPLTGRWDENTIYF	TGTGCCTGGGATCCTTTGACAGGCCGTTGGGACGAAAACACCATATATTTT
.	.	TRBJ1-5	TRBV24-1	CATSGINQPQHF	TGTGCCACCAGTGGTATCAATCAGCCCCAGCATTTT
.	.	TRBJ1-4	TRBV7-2	CASSLTGSSNEKLFF	TGTGCCAGCAGCTTAACAGGTTCGTCTAATGAAAAACTGTTTTTT
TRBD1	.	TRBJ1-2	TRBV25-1	CASSDSGGQFRDYGYTF	TGTGCCAGCAGTGATTCAGGGGGGCAATTTAGGGACTATGGCTACACCTTC
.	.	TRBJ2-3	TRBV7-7	CASSLGYGRGTDTQYF	TGTGCCAGCAGCTTAGGTTACGGCAGGGGAACAGATACGCAGTATTTT
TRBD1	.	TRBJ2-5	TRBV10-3	CAIRGGQAQETQYF	TGTGCCATCAGAGGGGGACAGGCACAAGAGACCCAGTACTTC
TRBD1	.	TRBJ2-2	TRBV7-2	CASSGTGTGELFF	TGTGCCAGCAGTGGGACAGGGACCGGGGAGCTGTTTTTT
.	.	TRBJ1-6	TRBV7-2	CASSLDVEVSSPLHF	TGTGCCAGCAGCTTAGACGTTGAGGTATCTTCACCCCTCCACTTT
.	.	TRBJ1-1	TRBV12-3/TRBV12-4	CASSLGPEAFF	TGTGCCAGCAGTTTGGGCCCTGAAGCTTTCTTT
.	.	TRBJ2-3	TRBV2	CASSELVADTQYF	TGTGCCAGCAGTGAACTAGTTGCAGATACGCAGTATTTT
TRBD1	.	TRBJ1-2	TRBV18	CASSPGTGGNGYTF	TGTGCCAGCTCACCCGGGACAGGGGGGAATGGCTACACCTTC
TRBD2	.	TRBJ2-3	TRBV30	CAWSVLMGRGDTQYF	TGTGCCTGGAGTGTATTGATGGGGCGGGGGGATACGCAGTATTTT
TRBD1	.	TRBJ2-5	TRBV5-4	CASSLTGEETQYF	TGTGCCAGCAGTTTGACAGGGGAAGAGACCCAGTACTTC
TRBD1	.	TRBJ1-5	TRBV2	CASSGQGGRGNQPQHF	TGTGCCAGCAGTGGACAGGGGGGGAGAGGTAATCAGCCCCAGCATTTT
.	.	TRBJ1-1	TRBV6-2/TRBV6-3	CASSYSGGAGVTEAFF	TGTGCCAGCAGTTACAGCGGGGGGGCCGGGGTCACTGAAGCTTTCTTT
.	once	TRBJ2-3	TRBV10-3	CAISPGTSTDTQYF	TGTGCCATCAGCCCCGGGACAAGCACAGATACGCAGTATTTT
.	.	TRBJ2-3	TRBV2	CAGRYLLWTDTQYF	TGTGCCGGGAGGTATTTATTATGGACAGATACGCAGTATTTT
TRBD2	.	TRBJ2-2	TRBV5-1	CASSPRAGANTGELFF	TGCGCCAGCAGCCCGAGGGCGGGGGCGAACACCGGGGAGCTGTTTTTT
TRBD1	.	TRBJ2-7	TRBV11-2	CASSFTRGLYEQYF	TGTGCCAGCAGCTTTACGAGGGGGCTTTACGAGCAGTACTTC
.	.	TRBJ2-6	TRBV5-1	CASSLAALSGRRSGANVLTF	TGCGCCAGCAGCTTGGCCGCCCTTTCGGGGAGACGCTCTGGGGCCAACGTCCTGACTTTC
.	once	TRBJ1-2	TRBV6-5	CASSYLGTKDGYTF	TGTGCCAGCAGTTACTTGGGCACCAAAGATGGCTACACCTTC
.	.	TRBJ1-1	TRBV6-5	CASSRQAGPHTEAFF	TGTGCCAGCAGCAGACAGGCAGGTCCGCACACTGAAGCTTTCTTT
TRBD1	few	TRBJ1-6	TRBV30	CAWSVRTGDSPLHF	TGTGCCTGGAGTGTAAGGACAGGGGATTCACCCCTCCACTTT
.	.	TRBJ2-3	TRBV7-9	CASSSSRLTDTQYF	TGTGCCAGCAGCTCCTCGCGACTCACAGATACGCAGTATTTT
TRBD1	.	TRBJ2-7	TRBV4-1	CASSQLPGQSYEQYF	TGCGCCAGCAGCCAACTCCCGGGACAGTCCTACGAGCAGTACTTC
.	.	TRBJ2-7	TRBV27	CASSSPRGGNEQYF	TGTGCCAGCAGCTCCCCCAGGGGTGGGAACGAGCAGTACTTC
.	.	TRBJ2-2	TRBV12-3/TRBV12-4	CASSFFSTGELFF	TGTGCCAGCAGTTTCTTCAGCACCGGGGAGCTGTTTTTT
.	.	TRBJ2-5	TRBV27	CATSKGRRDQETQYF	TGTGCCACCTCGAAGGGCAGGAGGGACCAAGAGACCCAGTACTTC
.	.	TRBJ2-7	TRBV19	CASSITPTGKEQYF	TGTGCCAGTAGTATCACACCCACAGGGAAAGAGCAGTACTTC
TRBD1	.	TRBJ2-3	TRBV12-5	CASGKGQSTDTQYF	TGTGCTAGTGGTAAGGGACAGTCCACAGATACGCAGTATTTT
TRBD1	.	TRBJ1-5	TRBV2	CATGQGTVGSNQPQHF	TGTGCCACCGGACAGGGGACAGTGGGGAGCAATCAGCCCCAGCATTTT
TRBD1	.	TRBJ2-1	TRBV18	CASSLLQGQGAGNEQFF	TGTGCCAGCTCACTCTTGCAGGGACAGGGGGCTGGAAATGAGCAGTTCTTC
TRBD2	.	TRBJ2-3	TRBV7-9	CASSSPGLAGGESTDTQYF	TGTGCCAGCAGCTCCCCGGGACTAGCGGGGGGGGAAAGCACAGATACGCAGTATTTT
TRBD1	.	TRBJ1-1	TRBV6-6	CASSRTWTGGLNTEAFF	TGTGCCAGCAGTCGGACATGGACAGGGGGCTTGAACACTGAAGCTTTCTTT
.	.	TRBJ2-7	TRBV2	CASSGDTKEQYF	TGTGCCAGCAGTGGGGACACGAAGGAGCAGTACTTC
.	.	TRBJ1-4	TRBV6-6	CASSYLSAGEKLFF	TGTGCCAGCAGTTACTTATCGGCAGGCGAAAAACTGTTTTTT
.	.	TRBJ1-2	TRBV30	CAWSVSGFSGYTF	TGTGCCTGGAGTGTATCCGGGTTTAGTGGCTACACCTTC
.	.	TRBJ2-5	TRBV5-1	CASSSRETQYF	TGCGCCAGCAGCTCGAGAGAGACCCAGTACTTC
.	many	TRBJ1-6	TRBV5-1	CASSLDGEARNSPLHF	TGCGCCAGCAGCTTGGATGGAGAGGCTCGAAATTCACCCCTCCACTTT
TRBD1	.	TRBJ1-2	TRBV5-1	CASTRTGGEGDGYTF	TGCGCCAGCACAAGGACAGGGGGCGAAGGTGATGGCTACACCTTC
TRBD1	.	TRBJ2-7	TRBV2	CASNGDRGYF	TGTGCCAGCAATGGTGACAGGGGGTACTTC
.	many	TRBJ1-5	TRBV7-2	CASSPMGDQPQHF	TGTGCCAGCAGCCCCATGGGAGACCAGCCCCAGCATTTT
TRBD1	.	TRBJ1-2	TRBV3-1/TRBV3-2	CASSQGVQGAYGYTF	TGTGCCAGCAGCCAAGGGGTCCAGGGGGCCTATGGCTACACCTTC
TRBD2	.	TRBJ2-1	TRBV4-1	CASSQVGTNLYNEQFF	TGCGCCAGCAGCCAAGTCGGGACTAACCTCTACAATGAGCAGTTCTTC
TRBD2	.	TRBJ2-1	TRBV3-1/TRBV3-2	CASSQGLAGVGEQFF	TGTGCCAGCAGCCAGGGACTAGCGGGAGTTGGTGAGCAGTTCTTC
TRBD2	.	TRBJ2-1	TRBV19	CASSSRLADSYNEQFF	TGTGCCAGTAGTTCCCGACTAGCCGACTCCTACAATGAGCAGTTCTTC
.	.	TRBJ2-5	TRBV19	CASSTGSSRSQETQYF	TGTGCCAGTAGTACCGGGAGCAGTAGATCCCAAGAGACCCAGTACTTC